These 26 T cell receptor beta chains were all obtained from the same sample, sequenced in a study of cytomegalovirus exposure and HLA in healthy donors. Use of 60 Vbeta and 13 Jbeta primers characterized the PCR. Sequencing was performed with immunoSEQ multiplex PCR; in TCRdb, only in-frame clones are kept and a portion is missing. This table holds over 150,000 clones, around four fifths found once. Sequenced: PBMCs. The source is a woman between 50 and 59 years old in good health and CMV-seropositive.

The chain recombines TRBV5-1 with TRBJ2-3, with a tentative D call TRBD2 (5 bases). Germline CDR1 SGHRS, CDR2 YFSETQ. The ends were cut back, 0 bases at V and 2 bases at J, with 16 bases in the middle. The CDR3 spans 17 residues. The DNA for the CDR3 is TGCGCCAGCAGCTTGGTCCTTGGCGGAGGCTCCACAGATACGCAGTATTTT. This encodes CASSLVLGGGSTDTQYF.

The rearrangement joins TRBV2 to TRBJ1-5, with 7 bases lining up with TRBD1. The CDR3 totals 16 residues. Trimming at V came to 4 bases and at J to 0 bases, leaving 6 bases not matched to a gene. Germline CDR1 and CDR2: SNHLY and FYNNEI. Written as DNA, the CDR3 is TGTGCCAGCAGTGGGACCAGACAGGGTAGCAATCAGCCCCAGCATTTT. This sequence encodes CASSGTRQGSNQPQHF.

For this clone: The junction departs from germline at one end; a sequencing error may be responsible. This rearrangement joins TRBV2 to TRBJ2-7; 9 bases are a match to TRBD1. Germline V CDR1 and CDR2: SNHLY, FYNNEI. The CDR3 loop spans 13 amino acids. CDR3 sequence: CASFSGPEGQGEF. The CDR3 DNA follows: TGTGCCAGCTTCTCCGGGCCAGAGGGACAGGGCGAATTC.

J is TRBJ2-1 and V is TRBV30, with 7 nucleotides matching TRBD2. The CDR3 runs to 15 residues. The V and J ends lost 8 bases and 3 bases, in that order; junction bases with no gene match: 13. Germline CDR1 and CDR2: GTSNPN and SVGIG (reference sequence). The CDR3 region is CAGGGGPRHYNEQFF. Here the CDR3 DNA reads TGTGCCGGGGGGGGTGGCCCCCGCCACTACAATGAGCAGTTCTTC.

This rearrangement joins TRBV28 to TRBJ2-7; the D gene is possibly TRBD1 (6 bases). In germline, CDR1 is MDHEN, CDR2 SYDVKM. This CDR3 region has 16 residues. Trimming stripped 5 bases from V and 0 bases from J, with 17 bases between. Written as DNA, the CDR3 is TGTGCCAGCAGTGGACCTTCGAGGGGGAACTCCTACGAGCAGTACTTC. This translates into CASSGPSRGNSYEQYF.

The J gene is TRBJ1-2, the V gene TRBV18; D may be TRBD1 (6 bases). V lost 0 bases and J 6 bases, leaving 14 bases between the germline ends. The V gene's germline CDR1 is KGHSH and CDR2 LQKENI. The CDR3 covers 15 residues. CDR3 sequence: CASSPPAGAGDGYTF. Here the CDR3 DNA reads TGTGCCAGCTCACCACCGGCGGGGGCGGGTGATGGCTACACCTTC.

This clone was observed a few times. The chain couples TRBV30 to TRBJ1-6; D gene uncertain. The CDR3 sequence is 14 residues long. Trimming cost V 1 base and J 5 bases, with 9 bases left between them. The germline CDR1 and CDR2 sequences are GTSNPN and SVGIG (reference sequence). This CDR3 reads CAWSGQTDNSPLHF. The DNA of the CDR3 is TGTGCCTGGAGTGGACAAACCGATAATTCACCCCTCCACTTT.

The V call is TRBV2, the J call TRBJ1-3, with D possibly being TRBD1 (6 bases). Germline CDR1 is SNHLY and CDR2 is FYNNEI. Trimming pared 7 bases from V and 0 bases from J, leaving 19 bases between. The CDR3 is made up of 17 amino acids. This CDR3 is CASNGRGIGVSGNTIYF. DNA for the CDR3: TGTGCCAGCAATGGAAGGGGGATAGGGGTCTCTGGAAACACCATATATTTT.

The CDR3 DNA reads TGTGCCAGCAGCTTAGATCTGGGACTTCAAGAGACCCAGTACTTC. Its translation: CASSLDLGLQETQYF. This chain links TRBV11-2 with TRBJ2-5, with a tentative D call TRBD2 (6 bases). Per germline, CDR1 SGHAT and CDR2 FQNNGV. CDR3 length equals 15 residues. Trimming left V 0 bases short and J 2 bases short, with 10 bases between. The variable domain in full, with the rest retrieved from reference TRBV11-2 and TRBJ2-5, is EAGVAQSPRYKIIEKRQSVAFWCNPISGHATLYWYQQILGQGPKLLIQFQNNGVVDDSQLPKDRFSAERLKGVDSTLKIQPAKLEDSAVYLCASSLDLGLQETQYFGPGTRLLVL.

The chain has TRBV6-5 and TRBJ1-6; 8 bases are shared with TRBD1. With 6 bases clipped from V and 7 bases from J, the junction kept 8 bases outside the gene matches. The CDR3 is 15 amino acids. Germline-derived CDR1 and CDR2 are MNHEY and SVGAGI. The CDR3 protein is CASSSTGVRNSPLHF. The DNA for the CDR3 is TGTGCCAGCAGCTCGACAGGGGTTCGAAATTCACCCCTCCACTTT.

CDR3: CASWYSRTGGYEQYF. As DNA, the CDR3 is TGTGCCAGTTGGTATTCCCGGACAGGGGGCTACGAGCAGTACTTC. This sequence joins TRBV6-1 and TRBJ2-7; 10 positions agree with TRBD1. The V gene's germline CDR1 is MNHNS and CDR2 SASEGT. Unmatched junction bases numbered 11, after V lost 9 bases and J lost 3 bases. The CDR3 covers 15 residues.

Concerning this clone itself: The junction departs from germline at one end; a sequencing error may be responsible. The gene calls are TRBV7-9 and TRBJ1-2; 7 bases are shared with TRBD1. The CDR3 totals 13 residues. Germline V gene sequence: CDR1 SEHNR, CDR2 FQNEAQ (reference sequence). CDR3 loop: CSSSPLQGWTYTF. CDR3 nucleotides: TGTTCCAGCAGCCCGCTACAGGGGTGGACGTACACCTTC. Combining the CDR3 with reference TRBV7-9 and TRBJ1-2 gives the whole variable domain DTGVSQNPRHKITKRGQNVTFRCDPISEHNRLYWYRQTLGQGPEFLTYFQNEAQLEKSRLLSDRFSAERPKGSFSTLEIQRTEQGDSAMYLCSSSPLQGWTYTFGSGTRLTVV.

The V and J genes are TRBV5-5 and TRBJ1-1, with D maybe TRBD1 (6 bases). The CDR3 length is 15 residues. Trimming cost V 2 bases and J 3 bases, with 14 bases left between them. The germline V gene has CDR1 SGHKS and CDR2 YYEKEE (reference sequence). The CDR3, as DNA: TGTGCCAGCAGCTTCCCACAGGGTAGGGACACTGAAGCTTTCTTT. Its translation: CASSFPQGRDTEAFF.

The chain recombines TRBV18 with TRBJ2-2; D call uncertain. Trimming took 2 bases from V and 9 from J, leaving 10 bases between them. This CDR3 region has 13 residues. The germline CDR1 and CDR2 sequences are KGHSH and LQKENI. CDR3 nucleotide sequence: TGTGCCAGCTCACCAGGCAGCGATCGGGAGCTGTTTTTT. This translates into CASSPGSDRELFF.

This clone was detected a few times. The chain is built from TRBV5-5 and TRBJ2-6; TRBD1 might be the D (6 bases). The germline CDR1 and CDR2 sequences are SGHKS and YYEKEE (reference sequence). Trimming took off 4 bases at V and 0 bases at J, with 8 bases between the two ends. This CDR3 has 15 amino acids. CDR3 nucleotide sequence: TGTGCCAGCAGCCAGGGGTCCTCTGGGGCCAACGTCCTGACTTTC. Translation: CASSQGSSGANVLTF.

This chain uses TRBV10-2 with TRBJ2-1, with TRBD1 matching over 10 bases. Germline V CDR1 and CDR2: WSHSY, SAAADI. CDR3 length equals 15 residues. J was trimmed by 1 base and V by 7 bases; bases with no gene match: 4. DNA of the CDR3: TGCGCCAGCACCTGGACAGGGGGTTCCTACAATGAGCAGTTCTTC. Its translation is CASTWTGGSYNEQFF.

The CDR3 DNA sequence: TGTGCCAGCAGTGAATGCCCTAGCGGGGATATAACCTACGAGCAGTACTTC. As protein: CASSECPSGDITYEQYF. V and J are TRBV25-1 and TRBJ2-7; 9 positions match TRBD2. Germline V gene sequence: CDR1 MGHDK, CDR2 SYGVNS. J gave up 2 bases and V 1 base, and 9 bases lay outside the gene matches. The CDR3 contains 17 residues.

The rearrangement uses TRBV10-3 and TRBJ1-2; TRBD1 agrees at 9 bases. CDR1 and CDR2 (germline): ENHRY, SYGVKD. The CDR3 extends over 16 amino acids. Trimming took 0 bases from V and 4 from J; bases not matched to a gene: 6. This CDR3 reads CAISESGDRDSYGYTF. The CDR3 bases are TGTGCCATCAGTGAGTCTGGGGACAGGGACAGCTATGGCTACACCTTC.

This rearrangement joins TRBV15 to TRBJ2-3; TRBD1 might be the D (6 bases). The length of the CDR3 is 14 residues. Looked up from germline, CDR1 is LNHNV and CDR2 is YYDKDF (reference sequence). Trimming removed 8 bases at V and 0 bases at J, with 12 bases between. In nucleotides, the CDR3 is TGTGCCACCGGCCGGGACATTAGCACAGATACGCAGTATTTT. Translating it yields CATGRDISTDTQYF.

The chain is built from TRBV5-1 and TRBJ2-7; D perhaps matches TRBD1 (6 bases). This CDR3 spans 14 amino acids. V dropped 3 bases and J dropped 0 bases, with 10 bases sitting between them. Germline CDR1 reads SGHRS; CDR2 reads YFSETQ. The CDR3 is CASSSQGTSYEQYF. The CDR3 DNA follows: TGCGCCAGCAGCTCCCAGGGGACCTCCTACGAGCAGTACTTC. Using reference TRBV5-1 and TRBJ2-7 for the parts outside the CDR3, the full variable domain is KAGVTQTPRYLIKTRGQQVTLSCSPISGHRSVSWYQQTPGQGLQFLFEYFSETQRNKGNFPGRFSGRQFSNSRSEMNVSTLELGDSALYLCASSSQGTSYEQYFGPGTRLTVT.

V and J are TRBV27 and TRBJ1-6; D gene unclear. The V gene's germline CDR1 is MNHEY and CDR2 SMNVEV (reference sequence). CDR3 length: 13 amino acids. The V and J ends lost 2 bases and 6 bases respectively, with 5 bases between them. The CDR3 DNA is TGTGCCAGCAGTTTAGCGTTTAATTCACCCCTCCACTTT. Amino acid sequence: CASSLAFNSPLHF.

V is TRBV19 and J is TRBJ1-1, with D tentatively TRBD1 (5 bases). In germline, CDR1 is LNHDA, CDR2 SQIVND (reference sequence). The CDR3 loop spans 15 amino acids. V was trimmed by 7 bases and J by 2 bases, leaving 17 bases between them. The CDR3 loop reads CASKGSLWGNTEAFF. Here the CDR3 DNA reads TGTGCCAGTAAGGGGTCCCTCTGGGGTAACACTGAAGCTTTCTTT.

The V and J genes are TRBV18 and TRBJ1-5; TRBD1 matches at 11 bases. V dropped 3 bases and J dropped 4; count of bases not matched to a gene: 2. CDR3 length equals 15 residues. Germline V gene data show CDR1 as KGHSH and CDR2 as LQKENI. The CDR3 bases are TGTGCCAGCTCACCGGGACAGGGGGTTAATCAGCCCCAGCATTTT. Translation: CASSPGQGVNQPQHF.

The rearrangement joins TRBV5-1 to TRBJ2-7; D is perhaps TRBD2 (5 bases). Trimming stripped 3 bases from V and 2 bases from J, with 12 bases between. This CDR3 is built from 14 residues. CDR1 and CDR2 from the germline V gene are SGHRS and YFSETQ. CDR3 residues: CASSSLGETYEQYF. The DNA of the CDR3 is TGCGCCAGCAGCTCCCTCGGGGAAACCTACGAGCAGTACTTC.

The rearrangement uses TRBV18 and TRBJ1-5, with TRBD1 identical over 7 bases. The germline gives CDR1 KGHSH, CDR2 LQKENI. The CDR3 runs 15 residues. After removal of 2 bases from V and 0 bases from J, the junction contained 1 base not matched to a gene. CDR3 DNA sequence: TGTGCCAGCTCACCAGACAGGGTTAGCAATCAGCCCCAGCATTTT. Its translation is CASSPDRVSNQPQHF.

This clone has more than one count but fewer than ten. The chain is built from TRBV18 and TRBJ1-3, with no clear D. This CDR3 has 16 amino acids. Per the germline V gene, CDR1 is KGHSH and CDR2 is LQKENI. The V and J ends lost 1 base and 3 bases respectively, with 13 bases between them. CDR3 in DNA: TGTGCCAGCTCACCACTGGAGATCTTCGGTGGAAACACCATATATTTT. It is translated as CASSPLEIFGGNTIYF.